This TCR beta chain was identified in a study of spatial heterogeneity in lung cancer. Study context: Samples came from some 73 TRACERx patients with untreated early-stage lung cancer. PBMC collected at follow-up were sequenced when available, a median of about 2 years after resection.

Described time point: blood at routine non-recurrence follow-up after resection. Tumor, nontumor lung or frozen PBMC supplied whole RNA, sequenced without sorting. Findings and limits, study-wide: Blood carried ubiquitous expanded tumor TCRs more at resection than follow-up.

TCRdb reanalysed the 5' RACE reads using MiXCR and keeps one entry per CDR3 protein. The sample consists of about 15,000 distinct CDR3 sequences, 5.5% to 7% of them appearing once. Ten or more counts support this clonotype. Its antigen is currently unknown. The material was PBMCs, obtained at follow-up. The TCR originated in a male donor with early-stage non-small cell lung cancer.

CDR3 sequence reads: CASSVHLPGTGSGNTIYF. In DNA, the CDR3 is TGTGCCAGCAGCGTCCACCTCCCCGGGACAGGGTCTGGAAACACCATATATTTT. V gene TRBV9 combines with J gene TRBJ1-3, with 9 bases that match TRBD1. The V and J ends lost 2 bases and 1 base, in that order; junction bases with no gene match: 10. Germline CDR1 is SGDLS and CDR2 is YYNGEE. The CDR3 covers 18 residues.